The TCR beta chain described here comes from a study of blood T cell repertoires in COVID-19. Background on the study: The origin of the acute and convalescent COVID-19 samples was the United States, Italy and Spain. T cells, B-cell-depleted T cells, or PBMCs provided the cDNA or gDNA that served as material.

Using immunoSEQ multiplex PCR, the repertoire was profiled, and TCRdb retains in-frame clones only, with some absent. The table has 45,000 to 55,000 clones, around 68% seen once; the top ten hold roughly 10%. Sequenced: peripheral blood. The clonotype was recovered from a woman aged 70 to 79 with acute or convalescent COVID-19.

CDR3 sequence reads: CASSPWGLTYEQYF. The CDR3 DNA sequence: TGTGCCAGCAGTCCTTGGGGGCTTACCTACGAGCAGTACTTC. This chain joins TRBV5-6 and TRBJ2-7; weak D call: TRBD1 (6 bases). This CDR3 comprises 14 residues. V shed 5 bases and J shed 2 bases, with 14 bases lying between them. From germline, CDR1 is SGHDT and CDR2 YYEEEE.